This is a list of T cell receptor beta chains from one sample in a study of cytomegalovirus exposure and HLA in healthy donors. Assay: immunoSEQ multiplex PCR; the TCRdb copy retains only in-frame clones and omits some. The sample records 200,000 to 250,000 clones, around 80% being singletons. The sample comprised PBMCs. The source of these receptors is a woman in her sixties or seventies in good health and CMV-seropositive. The CDR3 runs from the conserved cysteine through the conserved F or W. Each record gives: V gene, J gene, clone size, D gene, CDR3 DNA, CDR3 protein. A D gene is named only where the DNA matches it firmly. Clone size is shown for a subset of rows, as once, few, many or a class of expanded clone.

v_call: TRBV6-4
j_call: TRBJ2-5
clone_size: once
d_call: -
cdr3_nt: TGTGCCAGCAGTGCTCCACACCCGACCCAGTACTTC
cdr3_aa: CASSAPHPTQYF

v_call: TRBV6-4
j_call: TRBJ2-7
clone_size: -
d_call: -
cdr3_nt: TGTGCCAGGGGAGGCTACGAGCAGTACTTC
cdr3_aa: CARGGYEQYF

v_call: TRBV4-1
j_call: TRBJ2-2
clone_size: -
d_call: TRBD1
cdr3_nt: TGCGCCAGCAGCCAAATAGGGACAGGGCGGAACACCGGGGAGCTGTTTTTT
cdr3_aa: CASSQIGTGRNTGELFF

v_call: TRBV10-3
j_call: TRBJ2-5
clone_size: -
d_call: -
cdr3_nt: TGTGCCATCAGACAGGCCCAAGAGACCCAGTACTTC
cdr3_aa: CAIRQAQETQYF

v_call: TRBV5-6
j_call: TRBJ2-7
clone_size: -
d_call: TRBD1
cdr3_nt: TGTGCCAGCCATTCTCACCGACAGGGAAGCGAGCAGTACTTC
cdr3_aa: CASHSHRQGSEQYF

v_call: TRBV5-3
j_call: TRBJ2-7
clone_size: -
d_call: TRBD1
cdr3_nt: TGTGCCAGAAGCCCCAGACAGGGCCCCCACGAGCAGTACTTC
cdr3_aa: CARSPRQGPHEQYF

v_call: TRBV5-8
j_call: TRBJ2-6
clone_size: -
d_call: TRBD1
cdr3_nt: TGTGCCAGAAGAAAGACAGGGACTGGGGCCAACGTCCTGACTTTC
cdr3_aa: CARRKTGTGANVLTF

v_call: TRBV4-2
j_call: TRBJ1-2
clone_size: -
d_call: TRBD1
cdr3_nt: TGTGCCAGCAGCCAAGATACGAACAGGGGGCATGAAGGCTACACCTTC
cdr3_aa: CASSQDTNRGHEGYTF

v_call: TRBV10-3
j_call: TRBJ2-1
clone_size: -
d_call: TRBD2
cdr3_nt: TGTGCCACCGGACTAGCGGGCTACAATGAGCAGTTCTTC
cdr3_aa: CATGLAGYNEQFF

v_call: TRBV5-1
j_call: TRBJ1-1
clone_size: few
d_call: -
cdr3_nt: TGCGCCAGCAGCTCTACGGGTATGAACACTGAAGCTTTCTTT
cdr3_aa: CASSSTGMNTEAFF

v_call: TRBV25-1
j_call: TRBJ2-6
clone_size: -
d_call: TRBD1
cdr3_nt: TGTGCCAGCAGTGAGGGACAGGCTGGGGCCAACGTCCTGACTTTC
cdr3_aa: CASSEGQAGANVLTF

v_call: TRBV4-2
j_call: TRBJ2-1
clone_size: -
d_call: TRBD2
cdr3_nt: TGTGCCAGCAGCCAAGATTTTTGGGCTAGCGGGTACAATGAGCAGTTCTTC
cdr3_aa: CASSQDFWASGYNEQFF

v_call: TRBV6-4
j_call: TRBJ2-3
clone_size: -
d_call: -
cdr3_nt: TGTGCCAGCAGTGTATTTCTTGAGAGCACAGATACGCAGTATTTT
cdr3_aa: CASSVFLESTDTQYF

v_call: TRBV5-6
j_call: TRBJ2-1
clone_size: -
d_call: TRBD2
cdr3_nt: TGTGCCAGCAGCTTTCGGGACTACATAAACAATGAGCAGTTCTTC
cdr3_aa: CASSFRDYINNEQFF

v_call: TRBV6-1
j_call: TRBJ2-5
clone_size: few
d_call: -
cdr3_nt: TGTGCCAGCAGTGAACAAGGACAGTCACAAGAGACCCAGTACTTC
cdr3_aa: CASSEQGQSQETQYF

v_call: TRBV2
j_call: TRBJ2-2
clone_size: -
d_call: -
cdr3_nt: TGTGCCAGCGGATCTGTAGCGGCGAACACCGGGGAGCTGTTTTTT
cdr3_aa: CASGSVAANTGELFF

v_call: TRBV7-2
j_call: TRBJ1-3
clone_size: few
d_call: -
cdr3_nt: TGTGCCAGCAGCATTCAGGGCCCCTCGTCGGACACCATATATTTT
cdr3_aa: CASSIQGPSSDTIYF

v_call: TRBV5-1
j_call: TRBJ2-7
clone_size: once
d_call: -
cdr3_nt: TGCGCCAGCAGCGACGGAGTGGGAGCGTTGCCCTACGAGCAGTACTTC
cdr3_aa: CASSDGVGALPYEQYF

v_call: TRBV5-1
j_call: TRBJ2-3
clone_size: -
d_call: TRBD2
cdr3_nt: TGCGCCAGCAGAGTGGGACTAGCGGGATTAGATACGCAGTATTTT
cdr3_aa: CASRVGLAGLDTQYF

v_call: TRBV5-1
j_call: TRBJ2-1
clone_size: -
d_call: TRBD2
cdr3_nt: TGCGCCAGCAGTCCGGCGGCGGGGGGCCCTAATGAGCAGTTCTTC
cdr3_aa: CASSPAAGGPNEQFF

v_call: TRBV7-7
j_call: TRBJ2-5
clone_size: -
d_call: -
cdr3_nt: TGTGCCAGCAGCCCCCCCGGAAGCAGGGAGACCCAGTACTTC
cdr3_aa: CASSPPGSRETQYF

v_call: TRBV7-9
j_call: TRBJ1-1
clone_size: once
d_call: TRBD1
cdr3_nt: TGTGCCAGCAGCTTAGGACAGGGAACCACTGAAGCTTTCTTT
cdr3_aa: CASSLGQGTTEAFF

v_call: TRBV6-4
j_call: TRBJ2-4
clone_size: -
d_call: TRBD1
cdr3_nt: TGTGCCAGCAGCGACGGGACAGACCTAGCCAAAAACATTCAGTACTTC
cdr3_aa: CASSDGTDLAKNIQYF

v_call: TRBV15
j_call: TRBJ1-5
clone_size: -
d_call: -
cdr3_nt: TGTGCCGCCAGCAGAGATAATATAACCGGCGGATCCGATCAGCCCCAGCATTTT
cdr3_aa: CAASRDNITGGSDQPQHF

v_call: TRBV7-6
j_call: TRBJ2-6
clone_size: -
d_call: TRBD1
cdr3_nt: TGTGCCAGCAGCGCCGGGACAGGATCCCCTGGGGCCAACGTCCTGACTTTC
cdr3_aa: CASSAGTGSPGANVLTF

v_call: TRBV29-1
j_call: TRBJ2-5
clone_size: -
d_call: TRBD2
cdr3_nt: TGCAGCGTTTTAGATGCAGGGAGGGAAGAGACCCAGTACTTC
cdr3_aa: CSVLDAGREETQYF

v_call: TRBV7-9
j_call: TRBJ1-1
clone_size: -
d_call: -
cdr3_nt: TGTGCCAGCAGCCTGGGGGGAGGGGACACTGAAGCTTTCTTT
cdr3_aa: CASSLGGGDTEAFF

v_call: TRBV5-1
j_call: TRBJ1-2
clone_size: -
d_call: -
cdr3_nt: TGCGCCAGCAGGCACGCCGATCGGGAGAACTATGGCTACACCTTC
cdr3_aa: CASRHADRENYGYTF

v_call: TRBV6-1
j_call: TRBJ1-2
clone_size: -
d_call: -
cdr3_nt: TGTGCCAGCAGGGTACAGGGCTATGGCTACACCTTC
cdr3_aa: CASRVQGYGYTF

v_call: TRBV7-6
j_call: TRBJ2-2
clone_size: few
d_call: TRBD1
cdr3_nt: TGTGCCAGCAGCTTAAGACAGGGCTTGAACACCGGGGAGCTGTTTTTT
cdr3_aa: CASSLRQGLNTGELFF

v_call: TRBV7-9
j_call: TRBJ2-7
clone_size: -
d_call: TRBD1
cdr3_nt: TGTGCCAGCAGCATCGGACAGGGGGACGAGCAGTACTTC
cdr3_aa: CASSIGQGDEQYF

v_call: TRBV10-1
j_call: TRBJ1-6
clone_size: -
d_call: -
cdr3_nt: TGCGCCAGCAGTGAACACGGAGGCGGAAATTCACCCCTCCACTTT
cdr3_aa: CASSEHGGGNSPLHF

v_call: TRBV2
j_call: TRBJ2-7
clone_size: few
d_call: -
cdr3_nt: TGTGCCAGCACCCCGGGGAGCCGCTACGAGCAGTACTTC
cdr3_aa: CASTPGSRYEQYF

v_call: TRBV9
j_call: TRBJ2-5
clone_size: -
d_call: TRBD1
cdr3_nt: TGTGCCAGCAGCGCAGGGGGTCCGAAGGAGACCCAGTACTTC
cdr3_aa: CASSAGGPKETQYF

v_call: TRBV7-2
j_call: TRBJ1-2
clone_size: few
d_call: TRBD1
cdr3_nt: TGTGCCAGCAGGAATGCAGGGGGCGGCTACACCTTC
cdr3_aa: CASRNAGGGYTF

v_call: TRBV7-9
j_call: TRBJ1-5
clone_size: -
d_call: TRBD1
cdr3_nt: TGTGCCAGCAGCCTACAGGGGGCAGGTCAGCCCCAGCATTTT
cdr3_aa: CASSLQGAGQPQHF

v_call: TRBV18
j_call: TRBJ2-2
clone_size: -
d_call: -
cdr3_nt: TGTGCCAGCTCACCCCGTCGACAGACGAACACCGGGGAGCTGTTTTTT
cdr3_aa: CASSPRRQTNTGELFF